This is a list of T cell receptor beta chains from one sample in a study of blood T cell repertoires in COVID-19. TCRdb's copy holds only in-frame clones and misses some; the assay was immunoSEQ multiplex PCR. The sample shows about 220,000 clones, around 84% of them seen only once. Sequencing was performed on peripheral blood. Receptors originate from a young man with active or convalescent COVID-19. The CDR3 runs from the conserved cysteine through the conserved F or W. The order of the fields is V gene, J gene, clone size, D gene, CDR3 protein, CDR3 DNA. A D gene is named only where the DNA matches it firmly. Not all rows give a size; the values are once, few, many and, for expanded clones, a class.

TRBV19	TRBJ2-7	.	.	CASSIGAGSSYEQYF	TGTGCCAGTAGTATAGGGGCTGGAAGCTCCTACGAGCAGTACTTC
TRBV19	TRBJ1-2	.	.	CASSIEGAYGYTF	TGTGCCAGTAGTATAGAGGGGGCCTATGGCTACACCTTC
TRBV7-2	TRBJ2-3	.	TRBD2	CASSLSRTRGEDTQYF	TGTGCCAGCAGCCTCTCTAGGACTAGGGGTGAAGATACGCAGTATTTT
TRBV4-2	TRBJ1-4	.	TRBD1	CASSQGPGAGGPEKLFF	TGTGCCAGCAGCCAAGGGCCCGGGGCAGGGGGCCCTGAAAAACTGTTTTTT
TRBV6-2/TRBV6-3	TRBJ1-5	.	.	CASSTGYQPQHF	TGTGCCAGCAGTACTGGTTATCAGCCCCAGCATTTT
TRBV28	TRBJ2-1	.	TRBD1	CASRDMGTGKRNEQFF	TGTGCCAGCAGAGATATGGGGACAGGGAAGCGCAATGAGCAGTTCTTC
TRBV6-1	TRBJ2-7	once	TRBD1	CASSEYWDRTYEQYF	TGTGCCAGCAGTGAATATTGGGACAGGACCTACGAGCAGTACTTC
TRBV7-8	TRBJ1-5	.	TRBD1	CASSLRPRDSYSNQPQHF	TGTGCCAGCAGCTTACGGCCCCGGGACAGTTATAGCAATCAGCCCCAGCATTTT
TRBV7-9	TRBJ2-3	.	TRBD2	CASSDPYLADTDTQYF	TGTGCCAGCAGCGACCCATATCTAGCGGACACAGATACGCAGTATTTT
TRBV27	TRBJ1-5	.	TRBD1	CASSLGTGSNQPQHF	TGTGCCAGCAGTTTGGGGACAGGGAGCAATCAGCCCCAGCATTTT
TRBV27	TRBJ1-6	.	TRBD1	CASSRLGQHYNSPLHF	TGTGCCAGCAGCAGACTGGGACAGCACTATAATTCACCCCTCCACTTT
TRBV5-5	TRBJ1-6	.	TRBD1	CASSLGTIDRAQPSHSPLHF	TGTGCCAGCAGCTTGGGGACTATAGACAGGGCGCAACCTTCCCATTCACCCCTCCACTTT
TRBV10-2	TRBJ2-1	.	TRBD2	CASSGGGNEQFF	TGCGCCAGCAGTGGCGGGGGGAATGAGCAGTTCTTC
TRBV4-1	TRBJ2-5	.	.	CASSTGFGTTQETQYF	TGCGCCAGCAGCACAGGTTTCGGAACTACCCAAGAGACCCAGTACTTC
TRBV29-1	TRBJ1-1	.	TRBD1	CSGGGLNTEAFF	TGCAGCGGAGGGGGCCTGAACACTGAAGCTTTCTTT
TRBV7-6	TRBJ1-2	.	TRBD1	CASSLGFEGQGGGYTF	TGTGCCAGCAGCTTAGGATTTGAAGGGCAGGGGGGTGGCTACACCTTC
TRBV28	TRBJ2-3	.	.	CASSFSSDTQYF	TGTGCCAGCAGTTTTTCGTCAGATACGCAGTATTTT
TRBV19	TRBJ1-6	.	TRBD1	CASSSTTGSHSPLHF	TGTGCCAGTAGTTCTACGACAGGGTCCCATTCACCCCTCCACTTT
TRBV3-1/TRBV3-2	TRBJ1-6	.	TRBD1	CASSHRQGTNSPLHF	TGTGCCAGCAGCCACCGACAGGGGACTAATTCACCCCTCCACTTT
TRBV7-9	TRBJ1-3	.	TRBD1	CASSLAGQFSGNTIYF	TGTGCCAGCAGCTTAGCGGGACAGTTCTCTGGAAACACCATATATTTT
TRBV7-9	TRBJ2-4	.	.	CASSLAGPAKNIQYF	TGTGCCAGCAGCTTGGCGGGCCCAGCCAAAAACATTCAGTACTTC
TRBV18	TRBJ1-1	once	.	CASSLQTNTEAFF	TGTGCCAGCTCACTACAGACAAACACTGAAGCTTTCTTT
TRBV5-1	TRBJ2-1	.	TRBD2	CASSLEASGNYNEQFF	TGCGCCAGCAGCTTGGAAGCTAGCGGGAACTACAATGAGCAGTTCTTC
TRBV15	TRBJ1-4	.	.	CATSRVGEKLFF	TGTGCCACCAGCAGAGTCGGTGAAAAACTGTTTTTT
TRBV5-1	TRBJ2-1	.	TRBD1	CASSLGDRGPGDEQFF	TGCGCCAGCAGCTTGGGGGACAGGGGCCCCGGGGATGAGCAGTTCTTC
TRBV9	TRBJ1-2	.	.	CASSVAPSAMYGYTF	TGTGCCAGCAGCGTAGCGCCCTCAGCGATGTATGGCTACACCTTC
TRBV6-2/TRBV6-3	TRBJ2-7	.	.	CASSPALGLPYEQYF	TGTGCCAGCAGTCCCGCCTTGGGACTCCCCTACGAGCAGTACTTC
TRBV28	TRBJ2-1	many	.	CASSFPALTSYNEQFF	TGTGCCAGCAGTTTCCCAGCGCTGACCTCCTACAATGAGCAGTTCTTC
TRBV5-4	TRBJ1-1	.	.	CASSLGPGELMNTEAFF	TGTGCCAGCAGCTTGGGTCCAGGGGAACTGATGAACACTGAAGCTTTCTTT
TRBV27	TRBJ2-1	.	TRBD1	CASSSRQGSYNEQFF	TGTGCCAGCAGTTCCCGACAGGGGTCCTACAATGAGCAGTTCTTC
TRBV27	TRBJ2-1	.	TRBD2	CASSLSALGLAENEQFF	TGTGCCAGCAGTTTATCCGCCCTCGGACTAGCTGAGAATGAGCAGTTCTTC
TRBV5-8	TRBJ2-7	.	TRBD2	CASSLLSPSGRGYPSYEQYF	TGTGCCAGCAGCTTGCTATCTCCTAGCGGGAGAGGTTATCCCTCCTACGAGCAGTACTTC
TRBV4-1	TRBJ2-7	.	TRBD2	CASSQDRGGANYEQYF	TGCGCCAGCAGCCAAGATCGGGGGGGGGCCAACTACGAGCAGTACTTC
TRBV7-2	TRBJ2-3	.	TRBD2	CASSLAGGAYTQYF	TGTGCCAGCAGCTTGGCGGGGGGGGCCTATACGCAGTATTTT
TRBV5-4	TRBJ2-7	.	TRBD2	CASSLESQPGGEQYF	TGTGCCAGCAGCTTGGAAAGCCAGCCGGGGGGCGAGCAGTACTTC
TRBV27	TRBJ1-2	.	.	CASSLSGAYGYTF	TGTGCCAGCAGTTTATCGGGGGCCTATGGCTACACCTTC